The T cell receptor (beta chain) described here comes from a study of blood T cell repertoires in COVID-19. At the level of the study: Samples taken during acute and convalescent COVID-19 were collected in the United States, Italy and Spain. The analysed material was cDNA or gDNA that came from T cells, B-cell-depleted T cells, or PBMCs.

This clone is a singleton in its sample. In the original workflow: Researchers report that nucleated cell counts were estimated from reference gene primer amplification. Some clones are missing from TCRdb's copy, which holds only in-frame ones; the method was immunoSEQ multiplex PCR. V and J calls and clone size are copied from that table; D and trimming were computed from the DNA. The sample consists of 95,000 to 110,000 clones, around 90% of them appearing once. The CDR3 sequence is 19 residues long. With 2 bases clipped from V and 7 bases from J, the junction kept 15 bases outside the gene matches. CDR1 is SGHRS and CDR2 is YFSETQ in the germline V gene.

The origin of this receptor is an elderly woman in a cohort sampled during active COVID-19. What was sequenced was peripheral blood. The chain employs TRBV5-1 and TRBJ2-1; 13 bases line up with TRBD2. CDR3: CASSFLMRTSGRSRNEQFF. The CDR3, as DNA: TGCGCCAGCAGCTTCCTTATGCGGACTAGCGGGAGAAGTAGAAATGAGCAGTTCTTC. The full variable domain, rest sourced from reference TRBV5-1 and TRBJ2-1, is KAGVTQTPRYLIKTRGQQVTLSCSPISGHRSVSWYQQTPGQGLQFLFEYFSETQRNKGNFPGRFSGRQFSNSRSEMNVSTLELGDSALYLCASSFLMRTSGRSRNEQFFGPGTRLTVL.